Listed below are T cell receptor beta chains from one sample, sequenced in a study of vaccination and CD4 T cells after COVID-19. No antigen has been assigned to these receptors. TCRdb re-called the PCR reads through MiXCR, storing one row per CDR3 protein. The table records around 18,000 distinct CDR3 sequences, roughly 51% of them present only once. This specimen consisted of CD4+ T cells from blood, cultured in vitro, obtained before SARS-CoV-2 vaccination. Receptor source: a human donor who had recovered from COVID-19. The CDR3 runs from the conserved cysteine through the conserved F or W. Each record gives: CDR3 DNA, CDR3 protein, J gene, D gene, V gene, clone size, CDR3 length. D genes are given only for firm matches. The listing skips clone size in some rows; elsewhere it reads once, few, many or a size class.

CDR3 DNA: TGTGCCAGCTCACGGGCAGGGAAAGCAGATACGCAGTATTTT; CDR3 protein: CASSRAGKADTQYF; J gene: TRBJ2-3; D gene: .; V gene: TRBV18; clone size: .; CDR3 length: 14
CDR3 DNA: TGTGCCAGCAGCCCCGGGGGCTACAATAATTCACCCCTCCACTTT; CDR3 protein: CASSPGGYNNSPLHF; J gene: TRBJ1-6; D gene: .; V gene: TRBV6-1; clone size: .; CDR3 length: 15
CDR3 DNA: TGTGCCAGCAGTCAGTCAGTAGGGAAGAAGGGCATTCAGTACTTC; CDR3 protein: CASSQSVGKKGIQYF; J gene: TRBJ2-4; D gene: .; V gene: TRBV2; clone size: .; CDR3 length: 15
CDR3 DNA: TGTGCCAGCTCCCGCCCGGGGTTCCGGCGGGATGAGCAGTACTTC; CDR3 protein: CASSRPGFRRDEQYF; J gene: TRBJ2-7; D gene: .; V gene: TRBV28; clone size: .; CDR3 length: 15
CDR3 DNA: TGTGCCAGCAGCTCAGGGGGACTTCCGAACACCGGGGAGCTGTTTTTT; CDR3 protein: CASSSGGLPNTGELFF; J gene: TRBJ2-2; D gene: .; V gene: TRBV5-4; clone size: .; CDR3 length: 16
CDR3 DNA: TGTGCCACCAGCAGGAGGGACGGACGCCAATACAATGAGCAGTTCTTC; CDR3 protein: CATSRRDGRQYNEQFF; J gene: TRBJ2-1; D gene: .; V gene: TRBV15; clone size: few; CDR3 length: 16
CDR3 DNA: TGTGCCAGCAGCTTTAGCGGGAGGGCCGATCGTGAGCAGTTCTTC; CDR3 protein: CASSFSGRADREQFF; J gene: TRBJ2-1; D gene: TRBD2; V gene: TRBV7-8; clone size: .; CDR3 length: 15
CDR3 DNA: TGTGCCAGCAGCAAGACTAGCTACAATGAGCAGTTCTTC; CDR3 protein: CASSKTSYNEQFF; J gene: TRBJ2-1; D gene: .; V gene: TRBV6-2/TRBV6-3; clone size: .; CDR3 length: 13
CDR3 DNA: TGCGCCAGCAGCACCATATCCGGGACAGCTGGTACGCAGTATTTT; CDR3 protein: CASSTISGTAGTQYF; J gene: TRBJ2-3; D gene: TRBD1; V gene: TRBV5-1; clone size: few; CDR3 length: 15
CDR3 DNA: TGTGCCAGCAAGGACACCGGGGAGCTGTTTTTT; CDR3 protein: CASKDTGELFF; J gene: TRBJ2-2; D gene: .; V gene: TRBV27; clone size: .; CDR3 length: 11
CDR3 DNA: TGTGCCAGCAGCTTATCTACAGGGTTCAACACTGAAGCTTTCTTT; CDR3 protein: CASSLSTGFNTEAFF; J gene: TRBJ1-1; D gene: .; V gene: TRBV11-2; clone size: .; CDR3 length: 15
CDR3 DNA: TGCAGTTATGGGCGGGAGCAACCTTTTCTCTACAATGAGCAGTTCTTC; CDR3 protein: CSYGREQPFLYNEQFF; J gene: TRBJ2-1; D gene: TRBD2; V gene: TRBV20-1; clone size: .; CDR3 length: 16
CDR3 DNA: TGCGCCAGCAGCCAACGCCCCCGGGGCTACGAGCAGTACTTC; CDR3 protein: CASSQRPRGYEQYF; J gene: TRBJ2-7; D gene: .; V gene: TRBV4-1; clone size: .; CDR3 length: 14
CDR3 DNA: TGTGCCAGCAGCTCAGCTAACGAGCAGTACTTC; CDR3 protein: CASSSANEQYF; J gene: TRBJ2-7; D gene: .; V gene: TRBV7-2; clone size: few; CDR3 length: 11
CDR3 DNA: TGTGCCAGCAGGGGCGGGACCTTTCAAGAGACCCAGTACTTC; CDR3 protein: CASRGGTFQETQYF; J gene: TRBJ2-5; D gene: .; V gene: TRBV7-2; clone size: .; CDR3 length: 14
CDR3 DNA: TGTGCCAGCAGCTTCGGCGAGACGGCTCACGCGCAGTATTTT; CDR3 protein: CASSFGETAHAQYF; J gene: TRBJ2-3; D gene: .; V gene: TRBV7-2; clone size: once; CDR3 length: 14
CDR3 DNA: TGCGCCAGCAGCCCCCGACAGGGGGCGGGGGATACGCAGTATTTT; CDR3 protein: CASSPRQGAGDTQYF; J gene: TRBJ2-3; D gene: TRBD1; V gene: TRBV5-1; clone size: .; CDR3 length: 15
CDR3 DNA: TGTGCCAGCAGTCCCGACAGGCTTAGCAATCAGCCCCAGCATTTT; CDR3 protein: CASSPDRLSNQPQHF; J gene: TRBJ1-5; D gene: .; V gene: TRBV6-2/TRBV6-3; clone size: .; CDR3 length: 15
CDR3 DNA: TGTGCCAGCAGTGACCTTAGCCGGAATAATCAGCCCCAGCATTTT; CDR3 protein: CASSDLSRNNQPQHF; J gene: TRBJ1-5; D gene: .; V gene: TRBV6-1; clone size: .; CDR3 length: 15
CDR3 DNA: TGCAGTGCCCGGGACTACAATGAGCAGTTCTTC; CDR3 protein: CSARDYNEQFF; J gene: TRBJ2-1; D gene: .; V gene: TRBV20-1; clone size: .; CDR3 length: 11
CDR3 DNA: TGTGCCAGCAGTTTCTCCGAGACAGGGGTAGGATACGAGCAGTACTTC; CDR3 protein: CASSFSETGVGYEQYF; J gene: TRBJ2-7; D gene: TRBD1; V gene: TRBV27; clone size: few; CDR3 length: 16
CDR3 DNA: TGCAGTGCTAGGGAACCGGGACTAGCGCATAATGAGCAGTTCTTC; CDR3 protein: CSAREPGLAHNEQFF; J gene: TRBJ2-1; D gene: TRBD2; V gene: TRBV20-1; clone size: few; CDR3 length: 15
CDR3 DNA: TGTGCCAGCAGTCGAACAGCTAACTATGGCTACACCTTC; CDR3 protein: CASSRTANYGYTF; J gene: TRBJ1-2; D gene: .; V gene: TRBV6-1; clone size: few; CDR3 length: 13
CDR3 DNA: TGTGCCACCAGCAGAGTGAGGGCCTCCGGGCGTGGAAACACCATATATTTT; CDR3 protein: CATSRVRASGRGNTIYF; J gene: TRBJ1-3; D gene: .; V gene: TRBV15; clone size: few; CDR3 length: 17
CDR3 DNA: TGTGCCAGCAGTTACACCTCGATTGCCCGCGGCTTCCAAGAGACCCAGTACTTC; CDR3 protein: CASSYTSIARGFQETQYF; J gene: TRBJ2-5; D gene: .; V gene: TRBV6-5; clone size: .; CDR3 length: 18
CDR3 DNA: TGTGCCAGCAGTGGGGACACCTCCTACGAGCAGTACTTC; CDR3 protein: CASSGDTSYEQYF; J gene: TRBJ2-7; D gene: .; V gene: TRBV2; clone size: .; CDR3 length: 13
CDR3 DNA: TGTGCCAGCAGCCCAGGACTAGCGGGGCTTCACTACGAGCAGTACTTC; CDR3 protein: CASSPGLAGLHYEQYF; J gene: TRBJ2-7; D gene: TRBD2; V gene: TRBV6-1; clone size: few; CDR3 length: 16
CDR3 DNA: TGTGCCAGCAGCCAAGATTCGACCTTGACTAGCGGGATTCAAGAGACCCAGTACTTC; CDR3 protein: CASSQDSTLTSGIQETQYF; J gene: TRBJ2-5; D gene: TRBD2; V gene: TRBV14; clone size: few; CDR3 length: 19
CDR3 DNA: TGCAGTGCAAGACTAGGGAACACCGGGGAGCTGTTTTTT; CDR3 protein: CSARLGNTGELFF; J gene: TRBJ2-2; D gene: .; V gene: TRBV20-1; clone size: .; CDR3 length: 13
CDR3 DNA: TGCAGTGCTAGAGATGCCAGGCGGGGGGAGGGTGAAGCTTTCTTT; CDR3 protein: CSARDARRGEGEAFF; J gene: TRBJ1-1; D gene: .; V gene: TRBV20-1; clone size: few; CDR3 length: 15
CDR3 DNA: TGTGCCAGCAGTGTAGAGAGCAATCAGCCCCAGCATTTT; CDR3 protein: CASSVESNQPQHF; J gene: TRBJ1-5; D gene: .; V gene: TRBV2; clone size: .; CDR3 length: 13
CDR3 DNA: TGTGCCAGCAGGACCGACAGGGGTTGGAATCAGCCCCAGCATTTT; CDR3 protein: CASRTDRGWNQPQHF; J gene: TRBJ1-5; D gene: TRBD1; V gene: TRBV6-2/TRBV6-3; clone size: .; CDR3 length: 15
CDR3 DNA: TGTGCCAGTAGGGGACAGGCTGCAAAGGAGCCCCAGCATTTT; CDR3 protein: CASRGQAAKEPQHF; J gene: TRBJ1-5; D gene: TRBD1; V gene: TRBV19; clone size: .; CDR3 length: 14
CDR3 DNA: TGTGCCAGCAGCTTCGGTAATACAGAGGATACGCAGTATTTT; CDR3 protein: CASSFGNTEDTQYF; J gene: TRBJ2-3; D gene: .; V gene: TRBV7-3; clone size: .; CDR3 length: 14
CDR3 DNA: TGTGCCAGCAGCACTACTAGCGGGAGTTATGATGAGCAGTTCTTC; CDR3 protein: CASSTTSGSYDEQFF; J gene: TRBJ2-1; D gene: TRBD2; V gene: TRBV11-1; clone size: .; CDR3 length: 15
CDR3 DNA: TGTGCCAGCAGTTTAGGCGGTTTATTACAAGAGACCCAGTACTTC; CDR3 protein: CASSLGGLLQETQYF; J gene: TRBJ2-5; D gene: .; V gene: TRBV27; clone size: .; CDR3 length: 15
CDR3 DNA: TGTGCCACCAGTGACTGGGTTACGGGAGTCGGGTACGAGCAGTACTTC; CDR3 protein: CATSDWVTGVGYEQYF; J gene: TRBJ2-7; D gene: .; V gene: TRBV24-1; clone size: few; CDR3 length: 16
CDR3 DNA: TGTGCCAGCAACAGGGGCTGGGGCAATCAGCCCCAGCATTTT; CDR3 protein: CASNRGWGNQPQHF; J gene: TRBJ1-5; D gene: TRBD1; V gene: TRBV7-2; clone size: .; CDR3 length: 14
CDR3 DNA: TGTGCCAGCAGCTACGGGCCCACATTAGCGGGAGGGGTAGTATACGAGCAGTACTTC; CDR3 protein: CASSYGPTLAGGVVYEQYF; J gene: TRBJ2-7; D gene: TRBD2; V gene: TRBV7-6; clone size: few; CDR3 length: 19
CDR3 DNA: TGTGCCAGCAACCCGGAGAATCAGCCCCAGCATTTT; CDR3 protein: CASNPENQPQHF; J gene: TRBJ1-5; D gene: .; V gene: TRBV2; clone size: few; CDR3 length: 12
CDR3 DNA: TGTGCCAGCAGTGACGGAGGTTTTCGGGCTTTCTTT; CDR3 protein: CASSDGGFRAFF; J gene: TRBJ1-1; D gene: .; V gene: TRBV2; clone size: once; CDR3 length: 12
CDR3 DNA: TGTGCCAGCAGGAACCGACCTAACTATGGCTACACCTTC; CDR3 protein: CASRNRPNYGYTF; J gene: TRBJ1-2; D gene: .; V gene: TRBV6-1; clone size: .; CDR3 length: 13
CDR3 DNA: TGTGCCAGCAGTCACTACAGGGGAAAAAGGGAGACCCAGTACTTC; CDR3 protein: CASSHYRGKRETQYF; J gene: TRBJ2-5; D gene: TRBD1; V gene: TRBV6-5; clone size: .; CDR3 length: 15
CDR3 DNA: TGTGCCAGCAGTTTAACGACAGCCTATGGCTACACCTTC; CDR3 protein: CASSLTTAYGYTF; J gene: TRBJ1-2; D gene: .; V gene: TRBV12-3/TRBV12-4; clone size: .; CDR3 length: 13
CDR3 DNA: TGTGCCAGCAGTGCGGACAGATTCACTGAAGCTTTCTTT; CDR3 protein: CASSADRFTEAFF; J gene: TRBJ1-1; D gene: .; V gene: TRBV27; clone size: .; CDR3 length: 13
CDR3 DNA: TGCAGTGCCAGGGGCCACCAAGAGACCCAGTACTTC; CDR3 protein: CSARGHQETQYF; J gene: TRBJ2-5; D gene: .; V gene: TRBV20-1; clone size: .; CDR3 length: 12
CDR3 DNA: TGTGCCAGCAGCTTCCAGTTAGCGGGAGTGGGGGAGACCCAGTACTTC; CDR3 protein: CASSFQLAGVGETQYF; J gene: TRBJ2-5; D gene: TRBD2; V gene: TRBV7-6; clone size: few; CDR3 length: 16
CDR3 DNA: TGTGCCATCAGTGAGTCGGGACCAAGCCCTCCCTATGGCTACACCTTC; CDR3 protein: CAISESGPSPPYGYTF; J gene: TRBJ1-2; D gene: .; V gene: TRBV10-3; clone size: .; CDR3 length: 16
CDR3 DNA: TGTGCCAGCAGTTTAGAGACCCGACACCCCTTTTCTAACTATGGCTACACCTTC; CDR3 protein: CASSLETRHPFSNYGYTF; J gene: TRBJ1-2; D gene: .; V gene: TRBV28; clone size: .; CDR3 length: 18
CDR3 DNA: TGTGCCAGCAGTTTATTTCCCATCACAGATACGCAGTATTTT; CDR3 protein: CASSLFPITDTQYF; J gene: TRBJ2-3; D gene: .; V gene: TRBV27; clone size: .; CDR3 length: 14
CDR3 DNA: TGCGCCAGCAGTCCATTCACAGATACGCAGTATTTT; CDR3 protein: CASSPFTDTQYF; J gene: TRBJ2-3; D gene: .; V gene: TRBV10-2; clone size: few; CDR3 length: 12
CDR3 DNA: TGTGCCTGGAGTCTACAGGGTGCGGCCTACGAGCAGTACTTC; CDR3 protein: CAWSLQGAAYEQYF; J gene: TRBJ2-7; D gene: .; V gene: TRBV30; clone size: .; CDR3 length: 14
CDR3 DNA: TGTGCCAGAGCGACAGGGGCAGCGGGAGGCTACACCTTC; CDR3 protein: CARATGAAGGYTF; J gene: TRBJ1-2; D gene: TRBD1; V gene: TRBV2; clone size: .; CDR3 length: 13
CDR3 DNA: TGCAGTGCTAGCAGTTGGAGGTCCTACAATGAGCAGTTCTTC; CDR3 protein: CSASSWRSYNEQFF; J gene: TRBJ2-1; D gene: .; V gene: TRBV20-1; clone size: .; CDR3 length: 14
CDR3 DNA: TGTGCCAGCAGCTCAGCTAGACAGGGCTCTAATGAAAAACTGTTTTTT; CDR3 protein: CASSSARQGSNEKLFF; J gene: TRBJ1-4; D gene: TRBD1; V gene: TRBV7-3; clone size: .; CDR3 length: 16
CDR3 DNA: TGTGCCATCAGTGAGTCTGGCGGGAACTCCTACGAGCAGTACTTC; CDR3 protein: CAISESGGNSYEQYF; J gene: TRBJ2-7; D gene: .; V gene: TRBV10-3; clone size: .; CDR3 length: 15
CDR3 DNA: TGCGCCAGCAGTGAGTCCTGGGGGATGAACACTGAAGCTTTCTTT; CDR3 protein: CASSESWGMNTEAFF; J gene: TRBJ1-1; D gene: .; V gene: TRBV10-2; clone size: .; CDR3 length: 15